This entry describes one T cell receptor (beta chain). Germline loops: CDR1 LNHNV, CDR2 YYDKDF (reference sequence). The V gene lost 1 base and the J gene lost 2 bases, with 6 bases spanning the gap. The CDR3 totals 14 residues. These data belong to a study of blood T cell repertoires in COVID-19. Sequencing used immunoSEQ multiplex PCR; TCRdb keeps in-frame clones, though not all of them. The sample lists about 43,000 clones; roughly 82% were seen once. The J gene is TRBJ1-3, the V gene TRBV15; TRBD1 is a possible D gene (5 bases). The origin of this receptor is a woman in her fifties or sixties with acute or convalescent COVID-19. Sequencing was performed on peripheral blood. CDR3 nucleotides: TGTGCCACCAGCAGAGGGGGGGCTGGAAACACCATATATTTT. This encodes CATSRGGAGNTIYF.